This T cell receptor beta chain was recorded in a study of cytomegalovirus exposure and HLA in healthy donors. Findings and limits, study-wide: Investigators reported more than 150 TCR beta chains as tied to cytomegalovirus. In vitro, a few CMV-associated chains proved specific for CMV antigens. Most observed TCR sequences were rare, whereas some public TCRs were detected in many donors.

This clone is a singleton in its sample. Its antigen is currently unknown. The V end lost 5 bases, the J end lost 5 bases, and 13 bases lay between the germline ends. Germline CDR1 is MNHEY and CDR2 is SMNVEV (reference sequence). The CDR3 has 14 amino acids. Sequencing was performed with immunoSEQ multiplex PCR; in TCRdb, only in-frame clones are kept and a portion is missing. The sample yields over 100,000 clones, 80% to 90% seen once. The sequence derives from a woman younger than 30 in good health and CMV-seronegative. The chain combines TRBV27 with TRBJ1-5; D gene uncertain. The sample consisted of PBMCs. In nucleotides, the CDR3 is TGTGCCAGCAGTCCCTTGGGGAGGGATCAGCCCCAGCATTTT. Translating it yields CASSPLGRDQPQHF.